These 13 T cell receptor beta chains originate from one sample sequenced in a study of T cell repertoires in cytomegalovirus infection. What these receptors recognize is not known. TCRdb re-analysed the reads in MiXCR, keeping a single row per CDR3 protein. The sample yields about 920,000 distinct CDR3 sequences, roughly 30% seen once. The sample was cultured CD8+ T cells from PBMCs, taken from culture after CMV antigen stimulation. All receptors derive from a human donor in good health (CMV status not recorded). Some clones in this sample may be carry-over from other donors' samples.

The CDR3 protein is CASSLGRGGHGYTF. DNA for the CDR3: TGTGCCAGCAGTTTAGGCCGAGGGGGGCATGGCTACACCTTC. The chain recombines TRBV28 with TRBJ1-2; weak D call: TRBD1 (6 bases). V was pared by 2 bases and J by 6 bases, with 13 bases between. CDR3 length equals 14 residues. CDR1 is MDHEN and CDR2 is SYDVKM in the germline V gene.

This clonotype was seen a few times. CDR3 sequence (DNA): TGTGCCAGCAGCTCCAATGACCGGGAGACCCAGTACTTC. Its protein product is CASSSNDRETQYF. The genes are TRBV7-9 and TRBJ2-5; D remains unclear. Germline CDR1 SEHNR, CDR2 FQNEAQ (reference sequence). The CDR3 is 13 residues long. V was clipped by 4 bases and J by 5 bases, with 11 bases between them.

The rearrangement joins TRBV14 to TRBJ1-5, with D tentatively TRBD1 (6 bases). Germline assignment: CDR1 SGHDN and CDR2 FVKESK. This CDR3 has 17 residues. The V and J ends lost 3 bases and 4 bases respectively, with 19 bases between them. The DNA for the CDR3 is TGTGCCAGCAGCCAGTTACAGGGTGGCAGTGGGAATCAGCCCCAGCATTTT. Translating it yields CASSQLQGGSGNQPQHF.

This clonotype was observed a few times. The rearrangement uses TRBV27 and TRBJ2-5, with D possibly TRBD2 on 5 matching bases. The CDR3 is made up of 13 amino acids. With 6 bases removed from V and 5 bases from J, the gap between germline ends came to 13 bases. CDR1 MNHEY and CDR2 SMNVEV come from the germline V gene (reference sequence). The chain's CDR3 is CASRPLGSETQYF. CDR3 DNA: TGTGCCAGCAGGCCACTAGGTTCGGAGACCCAGTACTTC.

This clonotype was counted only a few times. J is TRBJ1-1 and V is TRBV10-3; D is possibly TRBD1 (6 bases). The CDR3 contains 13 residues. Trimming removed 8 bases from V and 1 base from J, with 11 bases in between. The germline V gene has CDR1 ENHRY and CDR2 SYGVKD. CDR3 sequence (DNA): TGTGCCATCTTGGGACACAGGAACACTGAAGCTTTCTTT. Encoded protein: CAILGHRNTEAFF.

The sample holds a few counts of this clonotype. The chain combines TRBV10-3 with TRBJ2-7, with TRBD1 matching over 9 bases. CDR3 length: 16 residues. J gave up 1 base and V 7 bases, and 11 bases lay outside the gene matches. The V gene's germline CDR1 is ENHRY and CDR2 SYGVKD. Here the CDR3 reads CAIKRGRDRDSYEQYF. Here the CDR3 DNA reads TGTGCCATCAAGCGGGGACGGGACAGGGATTCCTACGAGCAGTACTTC.

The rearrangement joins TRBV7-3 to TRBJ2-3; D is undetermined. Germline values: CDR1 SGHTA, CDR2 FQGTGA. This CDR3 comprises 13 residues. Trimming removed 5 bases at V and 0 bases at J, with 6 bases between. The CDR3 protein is CASSRKSTDTQYF. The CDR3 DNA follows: TGTGCCAGCAGCCGCAAAAGCACAGATACGCAGTATTTT. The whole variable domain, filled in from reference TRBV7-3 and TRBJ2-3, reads GAGVSQTPSNKVTEKGKYVELRCDPISGHTALYWYRQSLGQGPEFLIYFQGTGAADDSGLPNDRFFAVRPEGSVSTLKIQRTERGDSAVYLCASSRKSTDTQYFGPGTRLTVL.

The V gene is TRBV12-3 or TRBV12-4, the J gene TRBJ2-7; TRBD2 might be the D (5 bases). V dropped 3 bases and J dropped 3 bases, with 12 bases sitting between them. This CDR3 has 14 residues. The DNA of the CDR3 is TGTGCCAGCAGTTTTCGAGGGAGATTCTACGAGCAGTACTTC. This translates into CASSFRGRFYEQYF.

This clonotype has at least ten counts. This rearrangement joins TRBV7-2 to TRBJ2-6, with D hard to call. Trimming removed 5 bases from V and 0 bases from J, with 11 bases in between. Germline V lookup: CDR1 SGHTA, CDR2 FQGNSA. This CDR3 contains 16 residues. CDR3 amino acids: CASSVRHRSGANVLTF. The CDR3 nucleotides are TGTGCCAGCAGCGTTAGACACCGCTCTGGGGCCAACGTCCTGACTTTC.

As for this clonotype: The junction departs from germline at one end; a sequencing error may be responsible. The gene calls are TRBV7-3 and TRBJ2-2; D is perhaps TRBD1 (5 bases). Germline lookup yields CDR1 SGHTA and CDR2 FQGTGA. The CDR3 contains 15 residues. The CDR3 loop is CVSSLRTQGTGELFF. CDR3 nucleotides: TGTGTCAGCAGCTTACGGACCCAGGGCACCGGGGAGCTGTTTTTT.

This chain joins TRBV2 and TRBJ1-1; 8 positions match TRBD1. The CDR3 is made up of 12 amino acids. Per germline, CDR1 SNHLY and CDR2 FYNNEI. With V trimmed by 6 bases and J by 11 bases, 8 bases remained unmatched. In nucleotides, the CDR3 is TGTGCCAGCAGGAAACGACAGGGGTCGGCTTTCTTT. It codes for CASRKRQGSAFF.

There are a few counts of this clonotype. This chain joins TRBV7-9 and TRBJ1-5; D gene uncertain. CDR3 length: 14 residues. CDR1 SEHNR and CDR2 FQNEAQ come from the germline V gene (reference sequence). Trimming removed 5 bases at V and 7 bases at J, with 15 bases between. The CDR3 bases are TGTGCCAGCAGCCCGCCGGGAGGTCTGCAGCCCCAGCATTTT. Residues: CASSPPGGLQPQHF.

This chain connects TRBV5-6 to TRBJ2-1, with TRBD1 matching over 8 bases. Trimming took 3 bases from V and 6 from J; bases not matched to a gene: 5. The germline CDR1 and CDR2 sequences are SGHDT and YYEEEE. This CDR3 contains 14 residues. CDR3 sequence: CASSSGQGINEQFF. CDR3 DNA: TGTGCCAGCAGCTCCGGACAGGGAATCAATGAGCAGTTCTTC.